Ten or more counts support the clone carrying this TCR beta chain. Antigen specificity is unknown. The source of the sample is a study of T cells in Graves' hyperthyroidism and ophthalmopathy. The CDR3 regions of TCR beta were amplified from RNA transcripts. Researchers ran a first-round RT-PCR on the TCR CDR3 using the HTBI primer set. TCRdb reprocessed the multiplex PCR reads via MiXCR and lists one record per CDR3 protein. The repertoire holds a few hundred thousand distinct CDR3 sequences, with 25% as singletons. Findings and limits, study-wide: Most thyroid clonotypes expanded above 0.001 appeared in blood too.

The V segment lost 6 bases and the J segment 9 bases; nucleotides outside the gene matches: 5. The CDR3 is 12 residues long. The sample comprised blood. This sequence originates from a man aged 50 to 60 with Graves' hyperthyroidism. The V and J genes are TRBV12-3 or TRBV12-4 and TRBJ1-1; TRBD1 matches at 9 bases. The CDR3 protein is CASSLTGGKAFF. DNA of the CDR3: TGTGCCAGCAGCTTGACAGGGGGAAAAGCTTTCTTT.